These 5 T cell receptor beta chains share one sample of origin, sequenced in a study of vaccination effects on CD4 cells after COVID-19. What these receptors recognize is not known. Peptide-pool stimulation followed by sequencing identified expanded antigen-specific CD4+ clonotypes in the ViraFEST assay. Following culture for approximately 11 days, CD4+ T cells were isolated. Sequenced by immunoSEQ multiplex PCR; TCRdb stores in-frame clones only, minus some. The sample contains over 55,000 clones, 81% of which appear only once. Specimen: CD4+ T cells from PBMCs cultured with HCoV-229E spike peptides, collected before COVID-19 vaccination. The origin of the receptors is a human donor who received a COVID-19 vaccine.

This clone was observed a few times. The chain uses TRBV3-1 (or the pseudogene TRBV3-2) and TRBJ1-2; no clear D. Germline V gene data show CDR1 as LGHDT and CDR2 as YNNKEL (reference sequence). Trimming stripped 1 base from V and 4 bases from J, with 10 bases between. The CDR3 extends over 14 amino acids. The CDR3 DNA sequence: TGTGCCAGCAGCCAAGTGGCGGTGGTCTATGGCTACACCTTC. The encoded protein is CASSQVAVVYGYTF.

This clone was seen only a few times. This chain links TRBV7-2 with TRBJ1-6; D not certain. Germline assignment: CDR1 SGHTA and CDR2 FQGNSA. This CDR3 has 15 amino acids. Trimming left V 4 bases short and J 7 bases short, with 14 bases between. This CDR3 reads CASSSMHSNNSPLHF. In DNA form, the CDR3 reads TGTGCCAGCAGCTCCATGCATAGTAACAATTCACCCCTCCACTTT. The full variable domain, rest sourced from reference TRBV7-2 and TRBJ1-6, is GAGVSQSPSNKVTEKGKDVELRCDPISGHTALYWYRQSLGQGLEFLIYFQGNSAPDKSGLPSDRFSAERTGGSVSTLTIQRTQQEDSAVYLCASSSMHSNNSPLHFGNGTRLTVT.

This chain connects TRBV7-2 to TRBJ1-2; 7 bases line up with TRBD1. With 5 bases clipped from V and 6 bases from J, the junction kept 12 bases outside the gene matches. The germline gives CDR1 SGHTA, CDR2 FQGNSA. CDR3 length: 15 residues. This CDR3 is CASSPKTGSGHGYTF. The CDR3 DNA is TGTGCCAGCAGCCCAAAGACAGGGTCAGGACATGGCTACACCTTC.

This clone was recorded only once. The chain has TRBV3-1 (or the pseudogene TRBV3-2) and TRBJ1-6, with 7 bases that match TRBD1. Germline V CDR1 and CDR2: LGHDT, YNNKEL (reference sequence). The CDR3 has 14 amino acids. The ends lost 2 bases at V and 10 bases at J; junction bases unmatched: 5. CDR3 sequence (DNA): TGTGCCAGCAGCCAATACCAGGGACAGTCACCCCTCCACTTT. Its translation is CASSQYQGQSPLHF.

The chain links TRBV9 to TRBJ1-5; TRBD1 aligns across 7 bases. Looked up from germline, CDR1 is SGDLS and CDR2 is YYNGEE. The CDR3 has 15 residues. V was clipped by 5 bases and J by 14 bases; unmatched bases: 19. The CDR3 sequence is CASSLKQGRVSLKHF. Written as DNA, the CDR3 is TGTGCCAGCAGTCTTAAACAGGGGAGGGTCAGCCTAAAGCATTTT. The complete variable domain, with remaining parts taken from reference TRBV9 and TRBJ1-5, reads DSGVTQTPKHLITATGQRVTLRCSPRSGDLSVYWYQQSLDQGLQFLIQYYNGEERAKGNILERFSAQQFPDLHSELNLSSLELGDSALYFCASSLKQGRVSLKHFGDGTRLSIL.